A single sample is the source of the 27 T cell receptor beta chains below, sequenced in a study of T cell responses to AZD1222 COVID-19 vaccine. Some clones are missing from TCRdb's copy, which holds only in-frame ones; the method was immunoSEQ multiplex PCR. The sample records 150,000 to 200,000 clones, approximately 88% being singletons. The sample here was peripheral blood, taken 28 days after the second AZD1222 dose. The source is an adult who received the AZD1222 COVID-19 vaccine.

The chain carries TRBV5-5 and TRBJ2-7; no definite D call. The germline V and J ends were trimmed by 4 bases and 3 bases, with 11 bases remaining between them. Germline loops: CDR1 SGHKS, CDR2 YYEKEE (reference sequence). CDR3 length equals 13 residues. The CDR3 coding sequence is TGTGCCAGCAGCCTTAGGGAAAACTACGAGCAGTACTTC. The encoded protein is CASSLRENYEQYF.

The chain uses TRBV19 and TRBJ1-1; no reliable D call. Germline CDR1 reads LNHDA; CDR2 reads SQIVND (reference sequence). V lost 3 bases and J 1 base, leaving 12 bases between the germline ends. This CDR3 has 15 residues. The CDR3 coding sequence is TGTGCCAGTAGTATGTACGGGATAGCGAACACTGAAGCTTTCTTT. It yields the protein CASSMYGIANTEAFF.

The V call is TRBV6-2 or TRBV6-3, the J call TRBJ1-6, with 7 bases identical to TRBD1. Trimming at V came to 1 base and at J to 9 bases, leaving 9 bases not matched to a gene. The CDR3 runs to 16 residues. Germline V lookup: CDR1 MNHEY, CDR2 SVGEGT. CDR3 residues: CASSYFGQANPSPLHF. In nucleotides, the CDR3 is TGTGCCAGCAGTTACTTTGGACAGGCAAACCCTTCACCCCTCCACTTT.

The chain is built from TRBV23-1 and TRBJ2-1, with 9 bases lining up with TRBD2. TRBV23-1 is an ORF; its function is uncertain. The V gene end was trimmed by 4 bases and the J gene end by 9 bases; junction bases not matched to a gene: 7. There are 14 residues in the CDR3. Here the CDR3 DNA reads TGCGCCAGCAGTCTTAGCGGGGGTCTGGGTGAGCAGTTCTTC. Amino acid sequence: CASSLSGGLGEQFF.

The genes are TRBV10-3 and TRBJ2-7; D uncertain. The V gene's germline CDR1 is ENHRY and CDR2 SYGVKD. Trimming removed 4 bases at V and 2 bases at J, with 3 bases between. The CDR3 is 11 amino acids. The CDR3 nucleotides read TGTGCCATCAGTGTAGCCTACGAGCAGTACTTC. As protein: CAISVAYEQYF.

V gene TRBV30 combines with J gene TRBJ1-1; D is undetermined. CDR3 length equals 10 residues. Germline lookup yields CDR1 GTSNPN and CDR2 SVGIG (reference sequence). Trimming removed 7 bases from V and 1 base from J, with 4 bases in between. The CDR3: CAYENTEAFF. The CDR3 coding sequence is TGTGCCTACGAGAACACTGAAGCTTTCTTT.

This chain links TRBV15 with TRBJ1-1, with a possible D match to TRBD1 (5 bases). The CDR3 has 13 amino acids. V was shortened by 5 bases and J by 1 base, with 8 bases between the two germline ends. The germline gives CDR1 LNHNV, CDR2 YYDKDF (reference sequence). This CDR3 reads CATSPQGNTEAFF. Here the CDR3 DNA reads TGTGCCACCAGCCCCCAGGGGAACACTGAAGCTTTCTTT.

The chain has TRBV2 and TRBJ1-5; D is unresolved. Trimming took off 3 bases at V and 6 bases at J, with 9 bases between the two ends. CDR1 is SNHLY, CDR2 FYNNEI, per germline. CDR3 length: 13 residues. This CDR3 reads CASSEGSRQPQHF. In DNA, the CDR3 is TGTGCCAGCAGTGAGGGAAGTCGTCAGCCCCAGCATTTT.

V and J are TRBV5-1 and TRBJ1-1; a weak D match, TRBD1 (5 bases). Trimming removed 4 bases from V and 6 bases from J, with 13 bases in between. Germline-derived CDR1 and CDR2 are SGHRS and YFSETQ. The CDR3 sequence is 13 residues long. This CDR3 reads CASSPGPIPEAFF. As DNA, the CDR3 is TGCGCCAGCAGCCCGGGGCCCATCCCTGAAGCTTTCTTT. The full variable domain, completed using reference TRBV5-1 and TRBJ1-1, is KAGVTQTPRYLIKTRGQQVTLSCSPISGHRSVSWYQQTPGQGLQFLFEYFSETQRNKGNFPGRFSGRQFSNSRSEMNVSTLELGDSALYLCASSPGPIPEAFFGQGTRLTVV.

This clone was seen a single time. The rearrangement joins TRBV9 to TRBJ1-1; 8 nucleotides line up with TRBD1. Germline assignment: CDR1 SGDLS and CDR2 YYNGEE. This CDR3 has 15 amino acids. V trimming: 2 bases; J trimming: 6 bases; junction bases outside the gene matches: 9. The CDR3 sequence: CASSVLTTGVPEAFF. The CDR3 DNA sequence: TGTGCCAGCAGCGTTCTAACGACAGGGGTCCCTGAAGCTTTCTTT.

This clone was counted a single time. The CDR3 DNA reads as TGTGCCAGCAGCTCACAGGGGGCACAGCCCCAGCATTTT. This translates into CASSSQGAQPQHF. The V gene is TRBV7-2, the J gene TRBJ1-5; TRBD1 matches at 9 bases. CDR1 is SGHTA and CDR2 is FQGNSA in the germline V gene. CDR3 length: 13 residues. Losses at the gene ends were 4 bases for V and 7 bases for J; bases not matched to a gene: 2.

The chain couples TRBV4-1 to TRBJ1-2; D is unresolved. This CDR3 region has 14 residues. Trimming left V 6 bases short and J 8 bases short, with 19 bases between. CDR1 and CDR2 (germline): MGHRA, YSYEKL. The CDR3 loop is CASRDPPIEMGYTF. The CDR3, as DNA: TGCGCCAGCAGGGACCCCCCCATCGAGATGGGCTACACCTTC.

CDR3 bases: TGTGCCAGCAGCCAAGACTGGACAACCAATCAGCCCCAGCATTTT. It codes for CASSQDWTTNQPQHF. The V and J genes are TRBV3-1 (or the pseudogene TRBV3-2) and TRBJ1-5; D is perhaps TRBD1 (5 bases). Trimming stripped 0 bases from V and 3 bases from J, with 9 bases between. The length of the CDR3 is 15 residues. From germline, CDR1 is LGHDT and CDR2 YNNKEL (reference sequence).

The V call is TRBV18, the J call TRBJ1-2, with no clear D. The CDR3 runs 14 residues. The V and J ends lost 6 bases and 0 bases respectively, with 11 bases between them. The germline V gene encodes CDR1 KGHSH and CDR2 LQKENI. The CDR3 protein is CASSLDRANYGYTF. The CDR3 DNA follows: TGTGCCAGCTCCCTGGACCGAGCTAACTATGGCTACACCTTC.

The chain carries TRBV7-9 and TRBJ1-2, with 11 bases lining up with TRBD1. This CDR3 is built from 16 residues. V was pared by 0 bases and J by 8 bases, with 8 bases of the junction left unmatched. In germline, CDR1 is SEHNR, CDR2 FQNEAQ (reference sequence). The CDR3 nucleotides are TGTGCCAGCAGCTTAGCTGCGGGGACAGGGGGTCGAGGCTACACCTTC. Its protein is CASSLAAGTGGRGYTF.

The chain couples TRBV4-2 to TRBJ2-3, with D possibly TRBD2 on 7 matching bases. The CDR3 covers 17 residues. Trimming cost V 0 bases and J 4 bases, with 17 bases left between them. Per the germline V gene, CDR1 is LGHNA and CDR2 is YNFKEQ. The CDR3 reads CASSQDWQGGGADTQYF. The CDR3 coding sequence is TGTGCCAGCAGCCAAGATTGGCAAGGGGGGGGCGCAGATACGCAGTATTTT.

The rearrangement uses TRBV6-5 and TRBJ1-2; 7 bases agree with TRBD1. CDR1 and CDR2 (germline): MNHEY, SVGAGI. Losses at the gene ends were 6 bases for V and 7 bases for J; bases not matched to a gene: 11. This CDR3 has 14 amino acids. The CDR3 DNA reads as TGTGCCAGCAGCCCCGGACAGGTTTCATCTGGCTACACCTTC. Translating gives CASSPGQVSSGYTF.

This chain uses TRBV10-3 with TRBJ1-1, with a possible D match to TRBD1 (5 bases). The ends were cut back, 8 bases at V and 1 base at J, with 14 bases in the middle. CDR1 is ENHRY and CDR2 is SYGVKD in the germline V gene. This CDR3 region has 14 residues. The CDR3 DNA follows: TGTGCCATCGGGCGGGAAGGACAGAACACTGAAGCTTTCTTT. This encodes CAIGREGQNTEAFF.

The chain's CDR3 is CASSYTDRGASGNTIYF. As DNA, the CDR3 is TGCGCCAGCAGCTATACTGACAGGGGTGCGTCTGGAAACACCATATATTTT. This chain joins TRBV5-1 and TRBJ1-3; 8 bases agree with TRBD1. The CDR3 extends over 17 amino acids. V gave up 3 bases and J gave up 1 base; unmatched junction bases: 9. CDR1 SGHRS and CDR2 YFSETQ come from the germline V gene.

The rearrangement joins TRBV5-8 to TRBJ2-2; no reliable D call. Per the germline V gene, CDR1 is SGHTS and CDR2 is YDEGEE. The CDR3 has 15 residues. V gave up 0 bases and J gave up 9 bases, with 15 bases separating them. CDR3 protein: CASSLAEAGKRELFF. For the CDR3, the DNA is TGTGCCAGCAGCTTGGCCGAGGCAGGCAAACGGGAGCTGTTTTTT.

The chain links TRBV12-3 or TRBV12-4 to TRBJ2-7, with D perhaps matching TRBD2 (6 bases). The CDR3 loop spans 12 amino acids. V was trimmed by 6 bases and J by 3 bases, leaving 9 bases between them. The CDR3 loop is CASSGGIYEQYF. The CDR3 DNA follows: TGTGCCAGCAGCGGAGGGATCTACGAGCAGTACTTC.

The V and J genes are TRBV27 and TRBJ1-4; 7 bases agree with TRBD1. V gave up 2 bases and J gave up 0 bases; unmatched junction bases: 3. The CDR3 extends over 16 amino acids. CDR1 and CDR2 from the germline V gene are MNHEY and SMNVEV (reference sequence). The CDR3 DNA is TGTGCCAGCAGTTTAATCGGGACAGCAACTAATGAAAAACTGTTTTTT. As protein: CASSLIGTATNEKLFF.

The chain carries TRBV3-1 (or the pseudogene TRBV3-2) and TRBJ2-7; the D gene could be TRBD1 or TRBD2 (5 bases each). The CDR3 runs 13 residues. Germline CDR1 and CDR2: LGHDT and YNNKEL (reference sequence). The V end lost 4 bases, the J end lost 4 bases, and 11 bases lay between the germline ends. The CDR3, as DNA: TGTGCCAGCAGCCCCCGGGACCCTTACGAGCAGTACTTC. Protein sequence: CASSPRDPYEQYF.

The chain links TRBV29-1 to TRBJ2-5; tentative D call: TRBD2 (6 bases). The CDR3 has 14 amino acids. V lost 4 bases and J lost 5, with 17 bases in between. CDR1 and CDR2 (germline): SQVTM, ANQGSEA. CDR3 DNA: TGCAGCGTTGCCCAGGGAGGTAAAATGGAGACCCAGTACTTC. Protein product: CSVAQGGKMETQYF. The variable domain in full, completed from reference TRBV29-1 and TRBJ2-5, reads SAVISQKPSRDICQRGTSLTIQCQVDSQVTMMFWYRQQPGQSLTLIATANQGSEATYESGFVIDKFPISRPNLTFSTLTVSNMSPEDSSIYLCSVAQGGKMETQYFGPGTRLLVL.

The rearrangement joins TRBV5-1 to TRBJ1-3; D is uncertain. The CDR3 sequence is 13 residues long. Trimming cost V 3 bases and J 3 bases, with 7 bases left between them. From germline, CDR1 is SGHRS and CDR2 YFSETQ. The DNA of the CDR3 is TGCGCCAGCAGCTCGGCGAGTGGAAACACCATATATTTT. Residues: CASSSASGNTIYF.

This chain joins TRBV10-3 and TRBJ1-2, with D tentatively TRBD1 (5 bases). In germline, CDR1 is ENHRY, CDR2 SYGVKD. The CDR3 length is 13 residues. Trimming removed 6 bases at V and 4 bases at J, with 12 bases between. The CDR3 nucleotides are TGTGCCATCAGAGGGACCCCGCTCTATGGCTACACCTTC. It specifies CAIRGTPLYGYTF.

The chain has TRBV5-8 and TRBJ1-3; D remains unclear. V dropped 4 bases and J dropped 0 bases, with 8 bases sitting between them. The V gene's germline CDR1 is SGHTS and CDR2 YDEGEE. This CDR3 spans 14 amino acids. CDR3 DNA sequence: TGTGCCAGCAGCCTAAGGGTCTCTGGAAACACCATATATTTT. It translates to CASSLRVSGNTIYF. Looking up the rest from reference TRBV5-8 and TRBJ1-3 gives the full variable domain: EAGVTQSPTHLIKTRGQQATLRCSPISGHTSVYWYQQALGLGLQFLLWYDEGEERNRGNFPPRFSGRQFPNYSSELNVNALELEDSALYLCASSLRVSGNTIYFGEGSWLTVV.